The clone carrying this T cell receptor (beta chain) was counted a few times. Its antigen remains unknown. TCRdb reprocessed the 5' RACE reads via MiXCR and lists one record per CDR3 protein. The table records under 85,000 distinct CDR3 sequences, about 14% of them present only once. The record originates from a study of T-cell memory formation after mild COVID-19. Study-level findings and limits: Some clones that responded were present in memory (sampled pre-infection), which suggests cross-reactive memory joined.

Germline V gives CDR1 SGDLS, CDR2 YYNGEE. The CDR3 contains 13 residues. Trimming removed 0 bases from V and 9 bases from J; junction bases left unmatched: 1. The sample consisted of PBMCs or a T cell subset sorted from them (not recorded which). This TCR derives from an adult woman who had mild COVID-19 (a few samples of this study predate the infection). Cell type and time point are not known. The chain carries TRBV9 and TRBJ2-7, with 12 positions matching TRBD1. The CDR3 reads CASSVGDRGRQYF. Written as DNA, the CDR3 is TGTGCCAGCAGCGTAGGGGACAGGGGGCGGCAGTACTTC.